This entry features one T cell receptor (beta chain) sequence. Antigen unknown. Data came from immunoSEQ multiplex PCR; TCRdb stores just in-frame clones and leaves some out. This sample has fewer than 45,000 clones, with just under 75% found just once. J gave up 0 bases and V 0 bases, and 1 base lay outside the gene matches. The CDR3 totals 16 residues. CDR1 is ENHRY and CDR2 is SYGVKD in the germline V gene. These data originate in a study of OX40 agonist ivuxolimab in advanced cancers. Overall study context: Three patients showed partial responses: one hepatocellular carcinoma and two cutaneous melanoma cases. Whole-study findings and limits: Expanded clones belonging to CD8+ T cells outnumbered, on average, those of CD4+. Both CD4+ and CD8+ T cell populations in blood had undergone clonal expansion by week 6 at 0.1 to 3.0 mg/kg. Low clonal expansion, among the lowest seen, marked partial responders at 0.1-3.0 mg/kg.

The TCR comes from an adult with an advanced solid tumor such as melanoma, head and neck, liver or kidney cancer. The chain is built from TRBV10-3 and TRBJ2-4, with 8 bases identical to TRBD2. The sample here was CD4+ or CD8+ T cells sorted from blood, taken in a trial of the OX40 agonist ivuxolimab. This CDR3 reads CAISESAGGAKNIQYF. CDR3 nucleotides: TGTGCCATCAGTGAGTCTGCGGGGGGAGCCAAAAACATTCAGTACTTC.